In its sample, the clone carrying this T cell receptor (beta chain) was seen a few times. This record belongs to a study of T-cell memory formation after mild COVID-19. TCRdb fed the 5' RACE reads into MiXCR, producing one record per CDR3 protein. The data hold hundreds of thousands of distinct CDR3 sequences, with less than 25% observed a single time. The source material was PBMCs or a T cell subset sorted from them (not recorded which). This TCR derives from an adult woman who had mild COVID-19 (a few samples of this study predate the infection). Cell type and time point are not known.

In nucleotides, the CDR3 is TGTGCCAGCAGCTTAAGACAGGGTCACACAGATACGCAGTATTTT. Translating it yields CASSLRQGHTDTQYF. The chain has TRBV11-3 and TRBJ2-3; the match to TRBD1 covers 7 bases. Per the germline V gene, CDR1 is SGHNT and CDR2 is YENEEA. The CDR3 loop spans 15 amino acids. V trimming: 2 bases; J trimming: 2 bases; junction bases outside the gene matches: 4. The full variable domain, completed using reference TRBV11-3 and TRBJ2-3, is EAGVVQSPRYKIIEKKQPVAFWCNPISGHNTLYWYLQNLGQGPELLIRYENEEAVDDSQLPKDRFSAERLKGVDSTLKIQPAELGDSAVYLCASSLRQGHTDTQYFGPGTRLTVL.